A selection of T cell receptor beta chains follows, all from one sample in a study of cytomegalovirus exposure and HLA in healthy donors. Sequenced by immunoSEQ multiplex PCR; TCRdb stores in-frame clones only, minus some. The data contain some 95,000 clones, around 68% of them singletons. Sequences were obtained from PBMCs. These receptors originate from a female donor in good health and CMV-seronegative. The CDR3 runs from the conserved cysteine through the conserved F or W. D genes are given only for firm matches. The size entry is marked missing in some rows and otherwise reads once, few, many or a size class.

j_gene: TRBJ2-5
v_gene: TRBV5-8
abundance: -
d_gene: TRBD2
CDR3aa: CASSSLSGSKTQYF
CDR3nt: TGTGCCAGCAGCTCCCTTAGCGGGAGTAAGACCCAGTACTTC

j_gene: TRBJ1-1
v_gene: TRBV10-3
abundance: -
d_gene: -
CDR3aa: CAITKELNTEAFF
CDR3nt: TGTGCCATCACCAAAGAGTTGAACACTGAAGCTTTCTTT

j_gene: TRBJ2-7
v_gene: TRBV2
abundance: -
d_gene: -
CDR3aa: CASSLRDTYEQYF
CDR3nt: TGTGCCAGCAGTCTCCGGGACACCTACGAGCAGTACTTC

j_gene: TRBJ2-7
v_gene: TRBV6-1
abundance: once
d_gene: TRBD2
CDR3aa: CASKGTSGYEQYF
CDR3nt: TGTGCCAGCAAAGGGACTAGCGGCTACGAGCAGTACTTC

j_gene: TRBJ2-5
v_gene: TRBV10-2
abundance: -
d_gene: -
CDR3aa: CASSEKEALEQYF
CDR3nt: TGCGCCAGCTCCGAAAAGGAGGCGTTGGAGCAGTACTTC

j_gene: TRBJ1-1
v_gene: TRBV6-5
abundance: -
d_gene: TRBD1
CDR3aa: CASSQGGQVNTEAFF
CDR3nt: TGTGCCAGCAGTCAGGGGGGACAGGTGAACACTGAAGCTTTCTTT

j_gene: TRBJ1-5
v_gene: TRBV28
abundance: -
d_gene: -
CDR3aa: CASMDQGIYPQPQHF
CDR3nt: TGTGCCAGCATGGATCAGGGGATTTACCCTCAGCCCCAGCATTTT

j_gene: TRBJ1-1
v_gene: TRBV15
abundance: -
d_gene: -
CDR3aa: CATSRVDSQNAFF
CDR3nt: TGTGCCACCAGCAGAGTAGACAGCCAAAATGCTTTCTTT

j_gene: TRBJ2-2
v_gene: TRBV4-1
abundance: -
d_gene: -
CDR3aa: CASSPTPGPINTGELFF
CDR3nt: TGCGCCAGCAGCCCAACCCCCGGTCCAATCAACACCGGGGAGCTGTTTTTT

j_gene: TRBJ2-3
v_gene: TRBV27
abundance: -
d_gene: -
CDR3aa: CASSLARSTDTQYF
CDR3nt: TGTGCCAGCAGTTTAGCTCGGAGCACAGATACGCAGTATTTT

j_gene: TRBJ1-2
v_gene: TRBV19
abundance: -
d_gene: TRBD1
CDR3aa: CASSIAGGDGYTF
CDR3nt: TGTGCCAGTAGTATAGCAGGGGGAGATGGCTACACCTTC

j_gene: TRBJ1-1
v_gene: TRBV5-1
abundance: few
d_gene: -
CDR3aa: CASSLGATGANTEAFF
CDR3nt: TGCGCCAGCAGCCTAGGGGCCACAGGAGCCAACACTGAAGCTTTCTTT

j_gene: TRBJ2-1
v_gene: TRBV25-1
abundance: -
d_gene: -
CDR3aa: CASEDGGPYNEQFF
CDR3nt: TGTGCCAGCGAAGACGGGGGACCGTACAATGAGCAGTTCTTC

j_gene: TRBJ2-3
v_gene: TRBV7-2
abundance: -
d_gene: TRBD2
CDR3aa: CASSGGRDLRPSTDTQYF
CDR3nt: TGTGCCAGCAGTGGGGGGAGGGATTTGCGCCCTAGCACAGATACGCAGTATTTT

j_gene: TRBJ2-7
v_gene: TRBV7-9
abundance: -
d_gene: -
CDR3aa: CASRPAGTKAYEQYF
CDR3nt: TGTGCCAGCAGACCTGCCGGGACAAAGGCCTACGAGCAGTACTTC

j_gene: TRBJ2-5
v_gene: TRBV5-4
abundance: -
d_gene: TRBD1
CDR3aa: CASSLSGTGETQYF
CDR3nt: TGTGCCAGCAGCTTGTCCGGGACAGGGGAGACCCAGTACTTC

j_gene: TRBJ1-5
v_gene: TRBV2
abundance: -
d_gene: TRBD1
CDR3aa: CASSEDPGQYNQPQHF
CDR3nt: TGTGCCAGCAGTGAGGATCCGGGACAGTACAATCAGCCCCAGCATTTT

j_gene: TRBJ1-1
v_gene: TRBV29-1
abundance: -
d_gene: -
CDR3aa: CSVGRGTEAFF
CDR3nt: TGCAGCGTTGGTAGGGGAACTGAAGCTTTCTTT

j_gene: TRBJ1-5
v_gene: TRBV4-1
abundance: -
d_gene: TRBD1
CDR3aa: CASSQVVQGTNQPQHF
CDR3nt: TGCGCCAGCAGCCAAGTAGTACAGGGGACAAATCAGCCCCAGCATTTT

j_gene: TRBJ2-1
v_gene: TRBV15
abundance: -
d_gene: TRBD2
CDR3aa: CATSSPREALTIYNEQFF
CDR3nt: TGTGCCACCAGCAGTCCGCGGGAGGCCCTCACTATCTACAATGAGCAGTTCTTC

j_gene: TRBJ2-7
v_gene: TRBV5-1
abundance: -
d_gene: TRBD2
CDR3aa: CASSLVPTRLAGGYEQYF
CDR3nt: TGCGCCAGCAGCTTGGTTCCCACAAGACTAGCGGGAGGCTACGAGCAGTACTTC

j_gene: TRBJ2-3
v_gene: TRBV28
abundance: -
d_gene: TRBD2
CDR3aa: CASSERGHGTSSTDTQYF
CDR3nt: TGTGCCAGCAGTGAACGAGGGCACGGGACTAGCAGCACAGATACGCAGTATTTT

j_gene: TRBJ2-7
v_gene: TRBV7-9
abundance: once
d_gene: -
CDR3aa: CASSLAEGVISSYEQYF
CDR3nt: TGTGCCAGCAGCTTAGCGGAAGGGGTAATCAGCTCCTACGAGCAGTACTTC

j_gene: TRBJ2-7
v_gene: TRBV28
abundance: -
d_gene: TRBD1
CDR3aa: CASSTPGQGTYEQYF
CDR3nt: TGTGCCAGCAGCACTCCGGGACAGGGAACCTACGAGCAGTACTTC

j_gene: TRBJ2-5
v_gene: TRBV30
abundance: -
d_gene: TRBD1
CDR3aa: CASTGGAGETQYF
CDR3nt: TGTGCCTCTACAGGGGGCGCCGGGGAGACCCAGTACTTC

j_gene: TRBJ2-7
v_gene: TRBV6-1
abundance: once
d_gene: -
CDR3aa: CASSEANYEQYF
CDR3nt: TGTGCCAGCAGTGAAGCCAACTACGAGCAGTACTTC

j_gene: TRBJ1-2
v_gene: TRBV4-3
abundance: -
d_gene: TRBD1
CDR3aa: CASSQDVQGASYGYTF
CDR3nt: TGCGCCAGCAGCCAAGATGTGCAGGGGGCGAGCTATGGCTACACCTTC

j_gene: TRBJ1-2
v_gene: TRBV28
abundance: -
d_gene: TRBD1
CDR3aa: CASSTGGNYGYTF
CDR3nt: TGTGCCAGCAGTACAGGGGGTAACTATGGCTACACCTTC

j_gene: TRBJ1-5
v_gene: TRBV6-1
abundance: -
d_gene: TRBD1
CDR3aa: CASRPGGSQPQHF
CDR3nt: TGTGCCAGCAGACCAGGGGGCAGTCAGCCCCAGCATTTT

j_gene: TRBJ2-1
v_gene: TRBV7-9
abundance: -
d_gene: -
CDR3aa: CASSLVRGNEQFF
CDR3nt: TGCGCCAGCAGCTTAGTCAGGGGCAATGAGCAGTTCTTC

j_gene: TRBJ2-5
v_gene: TRBV5-4
abundance: -
d_gene: -
CDR3aa: CASSPQQGVAETQYF
CDR3nt: TGTGCCAGCAGCCCCCAACAGGGTGTAGCAGAGACCCAGTACTTC

j_gene: TRBJ1-2
v_gene: TRBV27
abundance: -
d_gene: TRBD1
CDR3aa: CASSHRTGQGVGYGYTF
CDR3nt: TGTGCCAGCAGTCACAGAACCGGACAGGGGGTTGGGTATGGCTACACCTTC

j_gene: TRBJ1-4
v_gene: TRBV4-1
abundance: -
d_gene: -
CDR3aa: CASSLIGEGKLFF
CDR3nt: TGCGCCAGCAGCCTCATAGGGGAAGGAAAACTGTTTTTT

j_gene: TRBJ2-5
v_gene: TRBV7-2
abundance: -
d_gene: TRBD1
CDR3aa: CASSINRGLETQYF
CDR3nt: TGTGCCAGCAGCATTAACAGGGGGCTAGAGACCCAGTACTTC

j_gene: TRBJ2-7
v_gene: TRBV5-6
abundance: -
d_gene: -
CDR3aa: CASSLWTVYEQYF
CDR3nt: TGTGCCAGCAGCCTTTGGACTGTTTACGAGCAGTACTTC

j_gene: TRBJ1-2
v_gene: TRBV9
abundance: -
d_gene: -
CDR3aa: CASSVDGRARGYTF
CDR3nt: TGTGCCAGCAGCGTAGATGGCAGGGCTAGGGGCTACACCTTC

j_gene: TRBJ2-7
v_gene: TRBV15
abundance: -
d_gene: -
CDR3aa: CATSRGDFYEQYF
CDR3nt: TGTGCCACCAGCAGAGGAGATTTCTACGAGCAGTACTTC

j_gene: TRBJ2-2
v_gene: TRBV5-6
abundance: few
d_gene: -
CDR3aa: CASSLLRNTGELFF
CDR3nt: TGTGCCAGCAGCTTGTTGCGGAACACCGGGGAGCTGTTTTTT

j_gene: TRBJ2-1
v_gene: TRBV6-5
abundance: -
d_gene: TRBD2
CDR3aa: CASSYSIASGSQQFF
CDR3nt: TGTGCCAGCAGTTACTCAATAGCTAGCGGGTCCCAGCAGTTCTTC

j_gene: TRBJ1-4
v_gene: TRBV6-6
abundance: -
d_gene: -
CDR3aa: CASKSEKLFF
CDR3nt: TGTGCCAGCAAAAGCGAAAAACTGTTTTTT

j_gene: TRBJ2-1
v_gene: TRBV7-6
abundance: few
d_gene: TRBD2
CDR3aa: CASSLEAGEGFEQFF
CDR3nt: TGTGCCAGCAGCTTAGAGGCGGGAGAAGGGTTTGAGCAGTTCTTC

j_gene: TRBJ1-4
v_gene: TRBV30
abundance: -
d_gene: TRBD1
CDR3aa: CGWSVRFGTGEGEKLFF
CDR3nt: TGTGGCTGGAGTGTACGCTTCGGGACAGGGGAAGGAGAAAAACTGTTTTTT

j_gene: TRBJ2-6
v_gene: TRBV2
abundance: -
d_gene: -
CDR3aa: CASRAETGANVLTF
CDR3nt: TGTGCCAGCAGGGCCGAAACTGGGGCCAACGTCCTGACTTTC

j_gene: TRBJ2-7
v_gene: TRBV5-4
abundance: -
d_gene: TRBD1
CDR3aa: CASSLGTAEGEQYF
CDR3nt: TGTGCCAGCAGCCTGGGGACAGCCGAAGGAGAGCAGTACTTC

j_gene: TRBJ2-7
v_gene: TRBV4-1
abundance: -
d_gene: TRBD1
CDR3aa: CASSPTGTGPYEQYF
CDR3nt: TGCGCCAGCAGCCCGACCGGGACAGGGCCCTACGAGCAGTACTTC